The next 28 T cell receptor beta chains were all read from a single sample in a study of T cell repertoires in cytomegalovirus infection. TCRdb passed the reads through MiXCR, listing each CDR3 protein once. The sample lists some 250,000 distinct CDR3 sequences; roughly 10% were seen once. Source material: PBMCs. The receptors originated from a human donor in good health (CMV status not recorded). Some clones in this sample may be carry-over from other donors' samples.

This clonotype was counted only a few times. The chain couples TRBV19 to TRBJ2-1; 7 nucleotides align to TRBD1. Per germline, CDR1 LNHDA and CDR2 SQIVND (reference sequence). This CDR3 contains 16 residues. J lost 1 base, V lost 3 bases, and 6 bases had no gene match. The CDR3 coding sequence is TGTGCCAGTAGTATGGGACAGCGGCGGTCCTACAATGAGCAGTTCTTC. It codes for CASSMGQRRSYNEQFF.

With respect to this clonotype: This may come from a read error, since a much larger clone is one base off. This sequence joins TRBV15 and TRBJ2-7, with 9 bases lining up with TRBD1. The CDR3 sequence is 14 residues long. Germline CDR1 is LNHNV and CDR2 is YYDKDF (reference sequence). The junction had 5 bases not matched to a gene; V was cut back by 5 bases and J by 3 bases. The CDR3 is CATSSGTGYYEQYF. The CDR3 DNA reads as TGTGCCACCAGCTCCGGGACAGGGTACTACGAGCAGTACTTC.

The rearrangement joins TRBV5-1 to TRBJ2-4; D call uncertain. The germline V gene has CDR1 SGHRS and CDR2 YFSETQ. This CDR3 comprises 14 residues. The V end lost 7 bases, the J end lost 1 base, and 12 bases lay between the germline ends. The CDR3 sequence: CASRPVVAKNIQYF. The CDR3 bases are TGCGCCAGCCGTCCGGTGGTGGCCAAAAACATTCAGTACTTC.

This clonotype was seen ten or more times. V usage is TRBV6-1 and J usage is TRBJ1-2; 10 nucleotides line up with TRBD1. CDR3 length equals 14 residues. The V and J ends lost 6 bases and 3 bases, in that order; junction bases with no gene match: 4. The germline gives CDR1 MNHNS, CDR2 SASEGT. CDR3 nucleotide sequence: TGTGCCAGCAGACCGACAGGGGGCGACTATGGCTACACCTTC. Amino acids: CASRPTGGDYGYTF.

This clonotype came up many times. The genes are TRBV7-2 and TRBJ2-3; no clear D gene. Per germline, CDR1 SGHTA and CDR2 FQGNSA. CDR3 length: 14 amino acids. The V end lost 1 base, the J end lost 5 bases, and 10 bases lay between the germline ends. The DNA of the CDR3 is TGTGCCAGCAGCTTAGGAGGCCCCGAAGATACGCAGTATTTT. Protein sequence: CASSLGGPEDTQYF.

V and J are TRBV7-3 and TRBJ2-3; TRBD2 matches at 15 bases. The germline V gene has CDR1 SGHTA and CDR2 FQGTGA. Trimming cost V 5 bases and J 5 bases; bases outside gene matches: 5. This CDR3 contains 16 residues. The CDR3 is CASSQGLAGGQDTQYF. Written as DNA, the CDR3 is TGTGCCAGCAGCCAAGGACTAGCGGGGGGGCAAGATACGCAGTATTTT. Variable domain in full (rest from reference TRBV7-3 and TRBJ2-3): GAGVSQTPSNKVTEKGKYVELRCDPISGHTALYWYRQSLGQGPEFLIYFQGTGAADDSGLPNDRFFAVRPEGSVSTLKIQRTERGDSAVYLCASSQGLAGGQDTQYFGPGTRLTVL.

In its sample, this clonotype was seen many times. The gene calls are TRBV7-2 and TRBJ2-3, with D possibly TRBD2 on 7 matching bases. The ends were cut back, 6 bases at V and 5 bases at J, with 21 bases in the middle. Germline V CDR1 and CDR2: SGHTA, FQGNSA. The CDR3 spans 16 residues. CDR3 loop: CASSRRDGGARDTQYF. The CDR3 DNA reads TGTGCCAGCAGTCGGCGGGATGGGGGGGCGAGAGATACGCAGTATTTT.

V and J are TRBV29-1 and TRBJ2-3, with TRBD2 identical over 7 bases. The V segment lost 8 bases and the J segment 4 bases; nucleotides outside the gene matches: 9. The CDR3 loop spans 13 amino acids. The germline CDR1 and CDR2 sequences are SQVTM and ANQGSEA. CDR3 bases: TGCAGCCACCGGGAGGCGGGCCCAGATACGCAGTATTTT. It specifies CSHREAGPDTQYF.

The chain has TRBV20-1 and TRBJ2-3; no clear D. The CDR3 is 11 residues long. V lost 3 bases to trimming and J lost 4 bases, with 5 bases between them. Germline V lookup: CDR1 DFQATT, CDR2 SNEGSKA (reference sequence). The CDR3: CSASTPDTQYF. The CDR3 nucleotides are TGCAGTGCTAGTACGCCAGATACGCAGTATTTT.

This clonotype was detected many times. V usage is TRBV7-8 and J usage is TRBJ1-5; 7 bases agree with TRBD1. Unmatched junction bases numbered 6, after V lost 6 bases and J lost 4 bases. This CDR3 is 14 amino acids long. Looked up from germline, CDR1 is SGHVS and CDR2 is FQNEAQ. Here the CDR3 reads CASRMTGTNQPQHF. CDR3 nucleotide sequence: TGTGCCAGCAGGATGACAGGGACTAATCAGCCCCAGCATTTT.

This chain's CDR3 is CASSFYTGFNYGYTF. The CDR3 DNA follows: TGTGCCAGCAGCTTTTATACAGGGTTCAACTATGGCTACACCTTC. The J gene is TRBJ1-2, the V gene TRBV7-6; possible D gene TRBD1, 6 bases. From germline, CDR1 is SGHVS and CDR2 FNYEAQ. V was clipped by 3 bases and J by 2 bases, with 13 bases between them. This CDR3 spans 15 amino acids.

This clonotype was observed at least ten times. The J gene is TRBJ1-5, the V gene TRBV20-1; D not certain. V was clipped by 1 base and J by 3 bases, with 10 bases between them. Germline V gene lookup returns CDR1 DFQATT and CDR2 SNEGSKA (reference sequence). This CDR3 has 14 residues. CDR3 loop: CSARGARDNQPQHF. Here the CDR3 DNA reads TGCAGTGCTAGAGGCGCGCGGGACAATCAGCCCCAGCATTTT.

This clonotype was seen at least ten times. V usage is TRBV28 and J usage is TRBJ2-6; 9 bases line up with TRBD1. The CDR3 runs 18 residues. The germline V gene encodes CDR1 MDHEN and CDR2 SYDVKM. Trimming at V came to 5 bases and at J to 2 bases, leaving 10 bases not matched to a gene. The CDR3 region is CASSLPGQGVPGANVLTF. CDR3 sequence (DNA): TGTGCCAGCAGTCTCCCGGGACAGGGAGTCCCTGGGGCCAACGTCCTGACTTTC.

This clonotype occurred many times. This sequence joins TRBV19 and TRBJ1-6, with D tentatively TRBD1 (6 bases). The CDR3 has 16 residues. CDR1 is LNHDA, CDR2 SQIVND, per germline (reference sequence). With 5 bases removed from V and 9 bases from J, the gap between germline ends came to 20 bases. In DNA form, the CDR3 reads TGTGCCAGTAGTCACCGCGGACAGTCCGTACGTTCACCCCTCCACTTT. This codes for CASSHRGQSVRSPLHF.

This clonotype was seen a single time. This chain links TRBV14 with TRBJ2-1, with unresolved D. Trimming stripped 1 base from V and 8 bases from J, with 15 bases between. Germline CDR1 and CDR2: SGHDN and FVKESK. This CDR3 is built from 15 residues. As DNA, the CDR3 is TGTGCCAGCAGCCAAGGAGGACGGAGTGTCGATGAGCAGTTCTTC. As protein: CASSQGGRSVDEQFF. The full variable domain, in which reference TRBV14 and TRBJ2-1 provide the parts outside the CDR3, is EAGVTQFPSHSVIEKGQTVTLRCDPISGHDNLYWYRRVMGKEIKFLLHFVKESKQDESGMPNNRFLAERTGGTYSTLKVQPAELEDSGVYFCASSQGGRSVDEQFFGPGTRLTVL.

This chain joins TRBV29-1 and TRBJ2-3; D unresolved. V lost 3 bases, J lost 1 base, and 5 bases lay in between. CDR1 is SQVTM and CDR2 is ANQGSEA in the germline V gene. The CDR3 sequence is 12 residues long. CDR3 sequence: CSVDVGTDTQYF. CDR3 nucleotide sequence: TGCAGCGTTGATGTTGGCACAGATACGCAGTATTTT.

The sample holds many counts of this clonotype. The rearrangement links TRBV7-9 to TRBJ1-2; 9 bases are shared with TRBD1. Germline CDR1 SEHNR, CDR2 FQNEAQ (reference sequence). The CDR3 loop spans 13 amino acids. Losses at the gene ends were 7 bases for V and 4 bases for J; bases not matched to a gene: 4. CDR3 residues: CASKTGGGYGYTF. The CDR3 DNA is TGTGCCAGCAAAACAGGGGGCGGCTATGGCTACACCTTC.

The rearrangement joins TRBV11-3 to TRBJ2-3, with 9 bases matching TRBD1. V shed 5 bases, J shed 4 bases, and the junction held 13 bases outside the gene matches. The CDR3 is 17 residues long. Germline values: CDR1 SGHNT, CDR2 YENEEA. CDR3 coding DNA: TGTGCCAGCAGCCACAGGGGGCCTCAACCTATGTCAGATACGCAGTATTTT. This translates into CASSHRGPQPMSDTQYF.

There are many counts of this clonotype. The CDR3 coding sequence is TGTGCCAGCAGCTTGGGACAGGTCGGAAGGGGCGGCTACACCTTC. This sequence encodes CASSLGQVGRGGYTF. The chain employs TRBV7-8 and TRBJ1-2, with 8 positions matching TRBD1. V lost 3 bases and J lost 8; bases outside the gene matches: 11. There are 15 residues in the CDR3. Germline CDR1 reads SGHVS; CDR2 reads FQNEAQ. The full variable domain, rest sourced from reference TRBV7-8 and TRBJ1-2, is GAGVSQSPRYKVAKRGQDVALRCDPISGHVSLFWYQQALGQGPEFLTYFQNEAQLDKSGLPSDRFFAERPEGSVSTLKIQRTQQEDSAVYLCASSLGQVGRGGYTFGSGTRLTVV.

This clonotype was observed at least ten times. This rearrangement joins TRBV12-5 to TRBJ1-1; no firm D call. The CDR3 is 12 residues long. Trimming left V 4 bases short and J 4 bases short, with 7 bases between. The germline gives CDR1 LGHNT, CDR2 FRNRAP. CDR3 nucleotides: TGTGCTAGTGGTTCGTTCACCACTGAAGCTTTCTTT. It is translated as CASGSFTTEAFF.

Ten or more counts support this clonotype. The V gene is TRBV7-2, the J gene TRBJ1-1; 10 positions match TRBD1. Unmatched junction bases numbered 7, after V lost 4 bases and J lost 5 bases. The CDR3 totals 15 residues. CDR1 and CDR2 from the germline V gene are SGHTA and FQGNSA. The CDR3 here is CASSYTGQGVTEAFF. CDR3 nucleotide sequence: TGTGCCAGCAGCTACACCGGACAGGGGGTAACTGAAGCTTTCTTT.

The rearrangement links TRBV20-1 to TRBJ1-1, with D perhaps TRBD1 (5 bases). Trimming pared 6 bases from V and 2 bases from J, leaving 16 bases between. The CDR3 is made up of 14 amino acids. Germline-derived CDR1 and CDR2 are DFQATT and SNEGSKA (reference sequence). This CDR3 reads CSAGHSKPNTEAFF. In DNA form, the CDR3 reads TGCAGTGCCGGACACTCGAAACCCAACACTGAAGCTTTCTTT.

This clonotype was recorded many times. The rearrangement uses TRBV4-2 and TRBJ2-1; 7 nucleotides agree with TRBD1. The CDR3 extends over 13 amino acids. J lost 9 bases, V lost 0 bases, and 2 bases had no gene match. Germline loops: CDR1 LGHNA, CDR2 YNFKEQ. The CDR3 sequence is CASSQDRGSEQFF. DNA for the CDR3: TGTGCCAGCAGCCAAGACAGGGGGAGTGAGCAGTTCTTC.

This clonotype appeared many times. V and J are TRBV7-2 and TRBJ1-5, with D unclear. Trimming left V 3 bases short and J 4 bases short, with 10 bases between. Per germline, CDR1 SGHTA and CDR2 FQGNSA. This CDR3 contains 14 residues. The chain's CDR3 is CASSLEAVNQPQHF. DNA for the CDR3: TGTGCCAGCAGCTTGGAGGCAGTTAATCAGCCCCAGCATTTT.

This clonotype has at least ten counts. J is TRBJ1-1 and V is TRBV9, with D uncertain. The ends were cut back, 0 bases at V and 1 base at J, with 7 bases in the middle. This CDR3 has 14 amino acids. Germline-derived CDR1 and CDR2 are SGDLS and YYNGEE. CDR3 loop: CASSVAGPNTEAFF. The CDR3, as DNA: TGTGCCAGCAGCGTAGCCGGGCCGAACACTGAAGCTTTCTTT. Looking up the rest from reference TRBV9 and TRBJ1-1 gives the full variable domain: DSGVTQTPKHLITATGQRVTLRCSPRSGDLSVYWYQQSLDQGLQFLIQYYNGEERAKGNILERFSAQQFPDLHSELNLSSLELGDSALYFCASSVAGPNTEAFFGQGTRLTVV.

On this clonotype: A much bigger clone sits one base away, suggesting this may be a read error. The chain carries TRBV7-2 and TRBJ1-3; D is uncertain. The CDR3 sequence is 13 residues long. Trimming took off 1 base at V and 6 bases at J, with 7 bases between the two ends. Germline CDR1 SGHTA, CDR2 FQGNSA. The CDR3 here is CASSLGPLNTIYF. As DNA, the CDR3 is TGTGCCAGCAGCTTAGGGCCCCTAAACACCATATATTTT.

In this sample, this clonotype turned up a few times. V gene TRBV6-2 or TRBV6-3 combines with J gene TRBJ2-1; 12 nucleotides match TRBD2. The CDR3 contains 14 residues. The V segment lost 8 bases and the J segment 4 bases; nucleotides outside the gene matches: 3. Germline V gives CDR1 MNHEY, CDR2 SVGEGT. This CDR3 reads CASRTSGDYNEQFF. In nucleotides, the CDR3 is TGTGCCAGCCGGACTAGCGGGGATTACAATGAGCAGTTCTTC.

This clonotype was seen a handful of times. The chain uses TRBV6-2 or TRBV6-3 and TRBJ2-7; the D is unclear. V was clipped by 2 bases and J by 3 bases, with 5 bases between them. Germline CDR1 MNHEY, CDR2 SVGEGT. There are 12 residues in the CDR3. This CDR3 reads CASSYRLYEQYF. CDR3 nucleotide sequence: TGTGCCAGCAGTTACCGGCTCTACGAGCAGTACTTC.